These 27 T cell receptor beta chains were sequenced from one sample in a study of CD8 T cells in Susac syndrome. Reverse transcription of 0.5 to 1 ug RNA was performed with random hexamers. From the immunoSEQ multiplex PCR reads, TCRdb called clonotypes with MiXCR, one entry per CDR3 protein. The sample has a few hundred thousand distinct CDR3 sequences, about 88% seen once. The sample taken for sequencing was CD8+ T cells from PBMCs. Receptors originate from a human donor with multiple sclerosis.

The rearrangement links TRBV30 to TRBJ1-1; D unclear. The germline CDR1 and CDR2 sequences are GTSNPN and SVGIG (reference sequence). Deletions cut 3 bases from V and 3 bases from J, with 8 bases between. This CDR3 is built from 12 residues. The CDR3 reads CAWSLGDTEAFF. CDR3 coding DNA: TGTGCCTGGAGCCTAGGAGACACTGAAGCTTTCTTT.

Only one count was recorded for this clonotype. The chain combines TRBV6-4 with TRBJ1-1; D call uncertain. Trimming pared 4 bases from V and 6 bases from J, leaving 12 bases between. CDR1 is MRHNA, CDR2 SNTAGT, per germline. CDR3 length: 13 amino acids. In nucleotides, the CDR3 is TGTGCCAGCAGTGGGTCGGAGGGTTCTGAAGCTTTCTTT. This encodes CASSGSEGSEAFF.

The rearrangement uses TRBV5-4 and TRBJ2-5; D possibly matches TRBD1 or TRBD2 (5 bases each). Germline CDR1 is SGHNT and CDR2 is YYREEE (reference sequence). The CDR3 runs to 13 residues. Trimming removed 2 bases from V and 5 bases from J, with 10 bases in between. CDR3 bases: TGTGCCAGCAGCTTTGGGGACGGGGAGACCCAGTACTTC. Its protein product is CASSFGDGETQYF.

CDR3 region: CASSEERENLETQYF. The CDR3 DNA follows: TGTGCCAGCAGTGAAGAGCGGGAGAATCTCGAGACCCAGTACTTC. V is TRBV2 and J is TRBJ2-5, with TRBD2 identical over 8 bases. CDR3 size: 15 residues. V shed 1 base and J 5 bases; nucleotides not matched to a gene: 6. Germline V CDR1 and CDR2: SNHLY, FYNNEI.

This clonotype was seen only once. The gene calls are TRBV27 and TRBJ2-1; no clear D. CDR3 size: 14 residues. Germline CDR1 reads MNHEY; CDR2 reads SMNVEV (reference sequence). Trimming shortened V by 7 bases and J by 0 bases, and 10 bases separated the two germline ends. The CDR3 DNA is TGTGCCAGCATTCCTTCGAGCTCCTACAATGAGCAGTTCTTC. Protein product: CASIPSSSYNEQFF.

This clonotype has only one observation. This chain links TRBV4-1 with TRBJ2-7; 11 bases map to TRBD2. The CDR3 length is 15 residues. Per the germline V gene, CDR1 is MGHRA and CDR2 is YSYEKL. After removal of 2 bases from V and 5 bases from J, the junction contained 5 bases not matched to a gene. CDR3 loop: CASSQRMGLADEQYF. The CDR3 DNA sequence: TGCGCCAGCAGCCAACGGATGGGACTAGCGGACGAGCAGTACTTC.

The genes are TRBV7-9 and TRBJ1-2; D remains ambiguous. This CDR3 has 13 residues. V lost 6 bases and J lost 5, with 13 bases in between. Germline V lookup: CDR1 SEHNR, CDR2 FQNEAQ (reference sequence). The CDR3 region has the DNA TGTGCCAGCAGGGAAAGCACGTTGTATGGCTACACCTTC. As protein: CASRESTLYGYTF.

The chain combines TRBV5-1 with TRBJ2-7; a weak D match, TRBD2 (5 bases). The V and J ends lost 0 bases and 2 bases respectively, with 9 bases between them. The CDR3 contains 14 residues. Germline V gene data show CDR1 as SGHRS and CDR2 as YFSETQ. The CDR3 region has the DNA TGCGCCAGCAGCTTGGCGAAGGGAGCCTACGAGCAGTACTTC. Its translation: CASSLAKGAYEQYF.

The rearrangement links TRBV7-9 to TRBJ2-5, with D unclear. The V end was cut by 5 bases, the J end by 7 bases, with 17 bases between. The CDR3 is 14 residues long. Germline CDR1 and CDR2: SEHNR and FQNEAQ (reference sequence). The CDR3 reads CASSQTRTVGTQYF. The DNA for the CDR3 is TGTGCCAGCAGCCAAACACGGACCGTTGGGACCCAGTACTTC.

This clonotype appeared a few times. In DNA, the CDR3 is TGTGCCAGCAGCTCGCTAGAGGACAGGGAGAACGATGGCTACACCTTC. Translating it yields CASSSLEDRENDGYTF. The chain couples TRBV7-3 to TRBJ1-2, with TRBD1 identical over 8 bases. There are 16 residues in the CDR3. Germline V CDR1 and CDR2: SGHTA, FQGTGA. The junction had 13 bases not matched to a gene; V was cut back by 4 bases and J by 6 bases.

The rearrangement joins TRBV4-1 to TRBJ1-1; tentatively, D is TRBD1 (5 bases). The CDR3 contains 17 residues. The V gene's germline CDR1 is MGHRA and CDR2 YSYEKL. The germline V and J ends were trimmed by 3 bases and 1 base, with 18 bases remaining between them. The CDR3 sequence is CASSHPWPGHRNTEAFF. For the CDR3, the DNA is TGCGCCAGCAGCCACCCCTGGCCCGGACACCGGAACACTGAAGCTTTCTTT.

The chain links TRBV7-8 to TRBJ2-5; 12 bases are a match to TRBD2. The CDR3 spans 18 residues. Losses at the gene ends were 5 bases for V and 4 bases for J; bases not matched to a gene: 14. CDR1 and CDR2 from the germline V gene are SGHVS and FQNEAQ. The CDR3 sequence is CASSPPGLAGLMGETQYF. CDR3 coding DNA: TGTGCCAGCAGCCCTCCGGGACTAGCGGGCTTGATGGGAGAGACCCAGTACTTC.

V is TRBV7-9 and J is TRBJ2-7; 8 nucleotides line up with TRBD1. V lost 5 bases to trimming and J lost 0 bases; unmatched junction nucleotides: 6. The CDR3 consists of 15 residues. The V gene's germline CDR1 is SEHNR and CDR2 FQNEAQ (reference sequence). CDR3 sequence reads: CASSLQGGSSYEQYF. The CDR3 nucleotides read TGTGCCAGCAGCCTACAGGGGGGAAGCTCCTACGAGCAGTACTTC. The full variable domain, completed using reference TRBV7-9 and TRBJ2-7, is DTGVSQNPRHKITKRGQNVTFRCDPISEHNRLYWYRQTLGQGPEFLTYFQNEAQLEKSRLLSDRFSAERPKGSFSTLEIQRTEQGDSAMYLCASSLQGGSSYEQYFGPGTRLTVT.

This clonotype was detected only once. The CDR3 end shows no conserved phenylalanine or tryptophan, and so a read error is likely. This chain joins TRBV12-3 or TRBV12-4 and TRBJ2-1, with TRBD2 identical over 10 bases. Trimming took 6 bases from V and 8 from J; bases not matched to a gene: 13. This CDR3 has 16 residues. CDR3 protein: CASSPLLAGEGHEQFL. The CDR3 DNA reads as TGTGCCAGCAGCCCCCTCCTAGCGGGAGAGGGTCATGAGCAGTTCCTC.

The genes are TRBV7-8 and TRBJ2-1; possible D gene TRBD2, 6 bases. This CDR3 spans 18 amino acids. V was trimmed by 4 bases and J by 0 bases, leaving 19 bases between them. CDR1 SGHVS and CDR2 FQNEAQ come from the germline V gene. The CDR3: CASSWRARPIISYNEQFF. The CDR3 nucleotides read TGTGCCAGCAGCTGGAGGGCTAGACCGATTATCTCCTACAATGAGCAGTTCTTC.

The chain employs TRBV7-3 and TRBJ2-1, with TRBD2 identical over 9 bases. CDR3 length: 16 residues. Germline V lookup: CDR1 SGHTA, CDR2 FQGTGA. J lost 10 bases, V lost 4 bases, and 14 bases had no gene match. The CDR3 protein is CASSSRPGGRAGEQFF. CDR3 sequence (DNA): TGTGCCAGCAGCTCCCGTCCCGGCGGGAGGGCCGGGGAGCAGTTCTTC.

The chain uses TRBV12-3 or TRBV12-4 and TRBJ2-7; 9 bases agree with TRBD1. V was pared by 4 bases and J by 4 bases, with 5 bases of the junction left unmatched. This CDR3 has 14 amino acids. CDR3 residues: CASSSDRGGYEQYF. Here the CDR3 DNA reads TGTGCCAGCAGTTCGGACAGGGGCGGATACGAGCAGTACTTC.

The chain employs TRBV5-1 and TRBJ2-1; D possibly corresponds to TRBD2 (6 bases). In germline, CDR1 is SGHRS, CDR2 YFSETQ. The CDR3 runs 16 residues. V shed 0 bases and J shed 1 base, with 11 bases lying between them. CDR3 amino acids: CASSLGRERSYNEQFF. The DNA for the CDR3 is TGCGCCAGCAGCTTGGGTCGGGAGCGGTCCTACAATGAGCAGTTCTTC.

This clonotype has just a few counts. Germline and junction disagree at one end, which may indicate a read error. This chain joins TRBV7-9 and TRBJ1-3; D remains ambiguous. Germline V gives CDR1 SEHNR, CDR2 FQNEAQ (reference sequence). This CDR3 spans 16 amino acids. In DNA, the CDR3 is TGTGCCAGCACCATACTCCCCTGGGAGGCTGGAAATACCATATATTTT. Protein: CASTILPWEAGNTIYF.

The chain uses TRBV19 and TRBJ2-5, with unresolved D. CDR1 is LNHDA and CDR2 is SQIVND in the germline V gene (reference sequence). V dropped 0 bases and J dropped 4 bases, with 9 bases sitting between them. This CDR3 spans 14 amino acids. This CDR3 reads CASSIDGEIETQYF. Written as DNA, the CDR3 is TGTGCCAGTAGTATAGATGGGGAAATAGAGACCCAGTACTTC.

J is TRBJ2-1 and V is TRBV27; D unclear. V was clipped by 6 bases and J by 2 bases, with 11 bases between them. The germline V gene encodes CDR1 MNHEY and CDR2 SMNVEV (reference sequence). The CDR3 has 14 residues. The CDR3 region has the DNA TGTGCCAGCAGCCGCAAATTAACCTACAATGAGCAGTTCTTC. Encoded protein: CASSRKLTYNEQFF.

The chain links TRBV5-8 to TRBJ1-1, with D unresolved. Germline CDR1 reads SGHTS; CDR2 reads YDEGEE. V lost 2 bases and J lost 3, with 8 bases in between. The CDR3 sequence is 13 residues long. In nucleotides, the CDR3 is TGTGCCAGCAGCTTTCAACGGGACACTGAAGCTTTCTTT. Translation: CASSFQRDTEAFF.

V and J are TRBV28 and TRBJ1-1; no reliable D call. This CDR3 comprises 13 residues. Germline CDR1 is MDHEN and CDR2 is SYDVKM. The V and J ends lost 3 bases and 1 base respectively, with 6 bases between them. In DNA form, the CDR3 reads TGTGCCAGCAGTTTCCGACAGAACACTGAAGCTTTCTTT. This gives the protein CASSFRQNTEAFF.

The gene calls are TRBV7-6 and TRBJ2-3; tentatively, D is TRBD2 (6 bases). Trimming took off 2 bases at V and 3 bases at J, with 18 bases between the two ends. This CDR3 is built from 17 residues. The germline CDR1 and CDR2 sequences are SGHVS and FNYEAQ. The CDR3, as DNA: TGTGCCAGCAGCTTAAACCCCACGGGGGAGCTAACAGATACGCAGTATTTT. Translated, it gives CASSLNPTGELTDTQYF.

The rearrangement links TRBV9 to TRBJ2-5; D is possibly TRBD2 (6 bases). CDR3 length: 16 amino acids. V lost 0 bases and J lost 1, with 13 bases in between. In germline, CDR1 is SGDLS, CDR2 YYNGEE. The CDR3 here is CASSVGSGFLQETQYF. CDR3 DNA: TGTGCCAGCAGCGTAGGTAGCGGATTTCTCCAAGAGACCCAGTACTTC. Full variable domain (outside the CDR3, taken from reference TRBV9 and TRBJ2-5): DSGVTQTPKHLITATGQRVTLRCSPRSGDLSVYWYQQSLDQGLQFLIQYYNGEERAKGNILERFSAQQFPDLHSELNLSSLELGDSALYFCASSVGSGFLQETQYFGPGTRLLVL.

The rearrangement uses TRBV7-9 and TRBJ2-7; unclear D gene. The CDR3 is made up of 14 amino acids. V was shortened by 4 bases and J by 6 bases, with 16 bases between the two germline ends. Germline values: CDR1 SEHNR, CDR2 FQNEAQ (reference sequence). In DNA, the CDR3 is TGTGCCAGCAGCTCACAGATCCGTCCTCCCGAGCAGTACTTC. Translating gives CASSSQIRPPEQYF.

The DNA of the CDR3 is TGTGCCAGCAGTGGCGGGACTAGCGGAGAAACTCCCACAGATACGCAGTATTTT. Amino acids: CASSGGTSGETPTDTQYF. The chain carries TRBV25-1 and TRBJ2-3; 11 positions match TRBD2. The CDR3 is made up of 18 amino acids. J gave up 2 bases and V 4 bases, and 11 bases lay outside the gene matches. Germline loops: CDR1 MGHDK, CDR2 SYGVNS. The full variable domain, with the rest looked up from reference TRBV25-1 and TRBJ2-3, is EADIYQTPRYLVIGTGKKITLECSQTMGHDKMYWYQQDPGMELHLIHYSYGVNSTEKGDLSSESTVSRIRTEHFPLTLESARPSHTSQYLCASSGGTSGETPTDTQYFGPGTRLTVL.